This T cell receptor (beta chain) was recovered during a study of follicular helper T cells after annual influenza vaccination. Study-level points and caveats: ICOS+CD38+ cTfh clonality tracked population frequency, and its change tracked circulating plasmablast change. Only roughly 9.5-23% of analyzed cells yielded productive TCRB sequences.

The V end lost 4 bases, the J end lost 5 bases, and 15 bases lay between the germline ends. Germline lookup yields CDR1 SGHRS and CDR2 YFSETQ. This CDR3 region has 15 residues. TCRdb's table, derived via immunoSEQ multiplex PCR, lists solely in-frame clones and lacks some. The sample includes about 7,300 clones, around four fifths seen only once; the top ten take about 1.5%. Time point meaning: 2015-2016 season, 7 days after influenza vaccination. Excluded were substance abuse, HIV/AIDS, active cancer, immunomodulatory drugs and active illness. Each time point used 40 to 100 mL of blood. Comments on this clone: Antigen specificity is unknown.

This chain joins TRBV5-1 and TRBJ1-4; weak D call: TRBD1 (5 bases). The TCR comes from an adult who received the influenza vaccine. The sequences come from CXCR5+ CD38- circulating T follicular helper cells from blood, collected 7 days after influenza vaccination. Subset meaning: circulating Tfh, non-naive CD4+CXCR5+PD-1+ (ICOS+CD38+ or ICOS-CD38-). The chain's CDR3 is CASSLYGTENEKLFF. CDR3 nucleotide sequence: TGCGCCAGCAGCCTGTACGGGACGGAGAATGAAAAACTGTTTTTT.